Sequencing of this T cell receptor beta chain was carried out in a study of cytomegalovirus exposure and HLA in healthy donors. Study-level findings and limits: According to a subsequent analysis, TCR clusters identified in the first cohort showed a tendency to co-occur across the 100 to 150 validation repertoires.

Only in-frame clones appear in the TCRdb table, and some are missing; sequencing was by immunoSEQ multiplex PCR. The table has more than 140,000 clones, about 89% seen once. The CDR3 runs to 14 residues. Per the germline V gene, CDR1 is MNHEY and CDR2 is SVGAGI. With 5 bases removed from V and 5 bases from J, the gap between germline ends came to 15 bases. As to this clone: What it binds is not known.

An approximately 130-subject validation cohort, separate from the approximately 610-subject first cohort, supplied the donors. The sequence was collected from a woman aged 18-29 years in good health and CMV-seropositive. The sample was PBMCs. The chain is built from TRBV6-5 and TRBJ2-5; D is perhaps TRBD2 (6 bases). The CDR3 reads CASSKTRVRETQYF. CDR3 bases: TGTGCCAGCAGTAAGACTAGGGTTCGGGAGACCCAGTACTTC.